This T cell receptor (beta chain) was documented in a study of technical replicates of blood from several donors. This clone appeared once. TCRdb's table, derived via immunoSEQ multiplex PCR, lists solely in-frame clones and lacks some. Found here are under 100,000 clones, 65% to 90% of them singletons; the top ten hold 4.5% to 6%. Germline lookup yields CDR1 MNHNS and CDR2 SASEGT. V dropped 2 bases and J dropped 3 bases, with 7 bases sitting between them. The CDR3 length is 13 residues. Source material: PBMCs. This sequence was found in a human donor in good health. Some clones in this sample may be carry-over from other donors' samples. The rearrangement uses TRBV6-1 and TRBJ2-5; no clear D gene. The CDR3 coding sequence is TGTGCCAGCAGTGAAAATCCAAAAGAGACCCAGTACTTC. Translating it yields CASSENPKETQYF.